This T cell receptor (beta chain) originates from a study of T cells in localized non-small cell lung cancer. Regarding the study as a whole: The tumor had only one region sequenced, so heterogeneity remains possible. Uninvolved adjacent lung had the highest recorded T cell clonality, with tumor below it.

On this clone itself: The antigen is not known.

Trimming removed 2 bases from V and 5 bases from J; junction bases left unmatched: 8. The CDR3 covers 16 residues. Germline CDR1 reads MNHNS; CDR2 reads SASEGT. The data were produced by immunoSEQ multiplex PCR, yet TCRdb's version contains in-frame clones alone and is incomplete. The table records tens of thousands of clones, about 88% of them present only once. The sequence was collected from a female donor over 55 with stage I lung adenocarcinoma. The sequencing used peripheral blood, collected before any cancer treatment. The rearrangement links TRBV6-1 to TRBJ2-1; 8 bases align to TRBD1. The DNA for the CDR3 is TGTGCCAGCAGTGAACCGGGACAGGCCTCTCACAATGAGCAGTTCTTC. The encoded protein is CASSEPGQASHNEQFF.